This TCR beta chain emerged from a study of blood T cell repertoires in COVID-19. The germline CDR1 and CDR2 sequences are SGHRS and YFSETQ. This CDR3 has 13 residues. Trimming cost V 6 bases and J 1 base, with 9 bases left between them. Generated by immunoSEQ multiplex PCR, the TCRdb table keeps only in-frame clones and is missing some. The top ten hold 1.5% to 1.9% of the sample, which has about 140,000 clones, 88% seen once. The receptor comes from an older woman with acute or convalescent COVID-19. The chain uses TRBV5-1 and TRBJ2-3; a weak D match, TRBD1 (5 bases). The sequencing sample was made of peripheral blood. The CDR3 reads CASTTGGTDTQYF. In DNA, the CDR3 is TGCGCCAGCACCACAGGCGGCACAGATACGCAGTATTTT. Filled out from reference TRBV5-1 and TRBJ2-3, the complete variable domain reads KAGVTQTPRYLIKTRGQQVTLSCSPISGHRSVSWYQQTPGQGLQFLFEYFSETQRNKGNFPGRFSGRQFSNSRSEMNVSTLELGDSALYLCASTTGGTDTQYFGPGTRLTVL.